This T cell receptor beta chain was obtained from a study of T cells in tuberculosis. Some clones are missing from TCRdb's copy, which holds only in-frame ones; the method was immunoSEQ multiplex PCR. The sample consists of approximately 60,000 clones, roughly 79% of them appearing once. Thawed, overnight-rested PBMC were stained with GMM-loaded CD1B tetramer, viability dye and anti-CD3, then sorted. C32 glucose monomycolate from Rhodococcus equi was loaded onto the CD1B tetramers. CDR3 length: 13 residues. Germline lookup yields CDR1 SNHLY and CDR2 FYNNEI. Material: CD1b-GMM tetramer-negative cells sorted from PBMCs. This receptor was obtained from an adult woman with latent tuberculosis. J is TRBJ1-5 and V is TRBV2, with 8 bases identical to TRBD1. The CDR3 sequence: CASGGVSNQPQHF. The CDR3 DNA follows: TGTGCTTCAGGGGGCGTGAGCAATCAGCCCCAGCATTTT.